These 2 T cell receptor beta chains were sequenced from one sample in a study of T cell repertoires in cytomegalovirus infection. Using its own MiXCR run on the reads, TCRdb lists one record per CDR3 protein. The table has approximately 990,000 distinct CDR3 sequences, 31% seen once. Antigens for these TCRs are unknown. The sample in question was cultured CD8+ T cells from PBMCs, obtained from culture after CMV antigen stimulation. These receptors all stem from a human donor in good health (CMV status not recorded). Some clones in this sample may be carry-over from other donors' samples.

The chain employs TRBV13 and TRBJ2-5, with 9 bases identical to TRBD2. V lost 3 bases, J lost 3 bases, and 5 bases stayed unmatched. Per germline, CDR1 PRHDT and CDR2 FYEKMQ (reference sequence). This CDR3 contains 15 residues. CDR3 loop: CASSLRGGEEETQYF. For the CDR3, the DNA is TGTGCCAGCAGCTTGCGGGGGGGGGAGGAAGAGACCCAGTACTTC. The variable domain in full, completed from reference TRBV13 and TRBJ2-5, reads AAGVIQSPRHLIKEKRETATLKCYPIPRHDTVYWYQQGPGQDPQFLISFYEKMQSDKGSIPDRFSAQQFSDYHSELNMSSLELGDSALYFCASSLRGGEEETQYFGPGTRLLVL.

CDR3 residues: CASSSSTGFRPQHF. The CDR3 DNA sequence: TGTGCCAGCAGTAGTTCGACAGGCTTTCGGCCCCAGCATTTT. This chain joins TRBV2 and TRBJ1-5; TRBD1 is a possible D gene (6 bases). The CDR3 consists of 14 residues. Trimming left V 5 bases short and J 9 bases short, with 17 bases between. Germline lookup yields CDR1 SNHLY and CDR2 FYNNEI.